These 19 T cell receptor beta chains were sequenced from one sample in a study of T cells in localized non-small cell lung cancer. Measured with immunoSEQ multiplex PCR; TCRdb has only the in-frame clones, and not every one. This sample has approximately 64,000 clones, with approximately 87% found just once. The sequencing here drew on peripheral blood, taken before any cancer treatment. All receptors come from a woman aged 40-70 years with stage I lung adenocarcinoma.

The CDR3 loop is CASSQLFLQGKAEAFF. The CDR3 DNA follows: TGTGCCAGCAGCCAACTCTTCTTACAGGGGAAAGCTGAAGCTTTCTTT. This chain links TRBV27 with TRBJ1-1; 7 bases line up with TRBD1. With 6 bases clipped from V and 6 bases from J, the junction kept 16 bases outside the gene matches. The CDR3 totals 16 residues. CDR1 MNHEY and CDR2 SMNVEV come from the germline V gene (reference sequence).

The chain is built from TRBV7-2 and TRBJ1-1; 12 bases map to TRBD1. The V and J ends lost 5 bases and 4 bases, in that order; junction bases with no gene match: 8. Germline CDR1 reads SGHTA; CDR2 reads FQGNSA. The CDR3 is 16 residues long. The CDR3 spells CASSPRGTGGGTEAFF. CDR3 nucleotides: TGTGCCAGCAGCCCGAGGGGGACAGGGGGCGGCACTGAAGCTTTCTTT.

This rearrangement joins TRBV4-1 to TRBJ2-7, with 11 bases that match TRBD1. Germline V gene data show CDR1 as MGHRA and CDR2 as YSYEKL. The CDR3 loop spans 14 amino acids. V shed 3 bases, J shed 4 bases, and the junction held 2 bases outside the gene matches. CDR3 bases: TGCGCCAGCAGCCACGGACAGGGGGCGTACGAGCAGTACTTC. It encodes CASSHGQGAYEQYF.

V and J are TRBV18 and TRBJ2-3, with a weak D call TRBD1 (8 bases). Germline CDR1 reads KGHSH; CDR2 reads LQKENI. The CDR3 consists of 16 residues. V was shortened by 3 bases and J by 3 bases, with 16 bases between the two germline ends. This chain's CDR3 is CASSPGQGGRTDTQYF. Here the CDR3 DNA reads TGTGCCAGCTCACCTGGACAGGGAGGGAGGACAGATACGCAGTATTTT.

V and J are TRBV29-1 and TRBJ2-1; D gene unclear. Germline lookup yields CDR1 SQVTM and CDR2 ANQGSEA. This CDR3 comprises 13 residues. Deletions cut 3 bases from V and 2 bases from J, with 8 bases between. The CDR3 nucleotides read TGCAGCGTTGAGTGGGCAGCCTACAATGAGCAGTTCTTC. It encodes CSVEWAAYNEQFF.

This clone was seen a single time. This rearrangement joins TRBV27 to TRBJ2-3; D possibly corresponds to TRBD2 (6 bases). V lost 1 base and J 2 bases, leaving 7 bases between the germline ends. Germline V gene data show CDR1 as MNHEY and CDR2 as SMNVEV (reference sequence). The CDR3 is 14 amino acids. This chain's CDR3 is CASSLWGVTDTQYF. The CDR3 DNA follows: TGTGCCAGCAGTTTATGGGGGGTCACAGATACGCAGTATTTT.

This chain joins TRBV19 and TRBJ2-1; D is uncertain. Trimming shortened V by 3 bases and J by 2 bases, and 11 bases separated the two germline ends. The CDR3 extends over 15 amino acids. The germline V gene encodes CDR1 LNHDA and CDR2 SQIVND (reference sequence). In DNA form, the CDR3 reads TGTGCCAGTAGTATCCCGGCAGCTACCTACAATGAGCAGTTCTTC. This translates into CASSIPAATYNEQFF. The complete variable domain, with remaining parts taken from reference TRBV19 and TRBJ2-1, reads DGGITQSPKYLFRKEGQNVTLSCEQNLNHDAMYWYRQDPGQGLRLIYYSQIVNDFQKGDIAEGYSVSREKKESFPLTVTSAQKNPTAFYLCASSIPAATYNEQFFGPGTRLTVL.

The chain links TRBV28 to TRBJ1-1; D not resolved. Germline V gene sequence: CDR1 MDHEN, CDR2 SYDVKM. CDR3 length equals 11 residues. Trimming took 8 bases from V and 2 from J, leaving 6 bases between them. The CDR3 here is CASLLNTEAFF. CDR3 sequence (DNA): TGTGCCAGCTTACTAAACACTGAAGCTTTCTTT.

The gene calls are TRBV19 and TRBJ1-5; no clear D. Deletions cut 3 bases from V and 4 bases from J, with 10 bases between. From germline, CDR1 is LNHDA and CDR2 SQIVND (reference sequence). There are 14 residues in the CDR3. The CDR3 here is CASSIRDRNQPQHF. The CDR3 DNA reads TGTGCCAGTAGTATTCGGGATAGGAATCAGCCCCAGCATTTT.

In this sample, this clone turned up a few times. The J gene is TRBJ1-5, the V gene TRBV2, with D perhaps TRBD1 (5 bases). Trimming shortened V by 10 bases and J by 2 bases, and 18 bases separated the two germline ends. This CDR3 comprises 15 residues. Per the germline V gene, CDR1 is SNHLY and CDR2 is FYNNEI. The chain's CDR3 is CATSKGGDGNQPQHF. The CDR3 DNA reads as TGTGCCACCAGCAAGGGAGGGGATGGCAATCAGCCCCAGCATTTT. The full variable domain, in which reference TRBV2 and TRBJ1-5 provide the parts outside the CDR3, is EPEVTQTPSHQVTQMGQEVILRCVPISNHLYFYWYRQILGQKVEFLVSFYNNEISEKSEIFDDQFSVERPDGSNFTLKIRSTKLEDSAMYFCATSKGGDGNQPQHFGDGTRLSIL.

The gene calls are TRBV18 and TRBJ2-2; D is perhaps TRBD1 (5 bases). V lost 3 bases to trimming and J lost 0 bases, with 11 bases between them. From germline, CDR1 is KGHSH and CDR2 LQKENI. This CDR3 region has 16 residues. The CDR3: CASSPGLQPNTGELFF. The CDR3 DNA sequence: TGTGCCAGCTCACCGGGGCTGCAACCGAACACCGGGGAGCTGTTTTTT.

The chain couples TRBV7-2 to TRBJ2-3; D call uncertain. The CDR3 extends over 14 amino acids. Germline V gene data show CDR1 as SGHTA and CDR2 as FQGNSA. Trimming took 2 bases from V and 0 from J, leaving 6 bases between them. CDR3 in amino acids: CASSLYQSTDTQYF. CDR3 in DNA: TGTGCCAGCAGCTTATACCAGAGCACAGATACGCAGTATTTT.

This clone has just a few counts. The chain carries TRBV6-1 and TRBJ2-2; 11 bases map to TRBD1. Germline trimming cut 4 bases from V and 6 bases from J; bases unmatched to any gene: 7. Germline-derived CDR1 and CDR2 are MNHNS and SASEGT. This CDR3 is 16 amino acids long. CDR3 protein: CASSAVPGQGAGELFF. Written as DNA, the CDR3 is TGTGCCAGCAGTGCCGTCCCGGGACAGGGGGCCGGGGAGCTGTTTTTT.

The chain combines TRBV29-1 with TRBJ2-5; possible D gene TRBD1, 6 bases. The CDR3 has 12 amino acids. Per germline, CDR1 SQVTM and CDR2 ANQGSEA. Trimming shortened V by 4 bases and J by 2 bases, and 8 bases separated the two germline ends. The CDR3, as DNA: TGCAGCGTTGCGGACAGACAAGAGACCCAGTACTTC. This codes for CSVADRQETQYF.

This clone showed up just once. The chain employs TRBV28 and TRBJ2-1, with 10 bases fitting TRBD2. Germline V lookup: CDR1 MDHEN, CDR2 SYDVKM. Trimming at V came to 3 bases and at J to 12 bases, leaving 11 bases not matched to a gene. The CDR3 spans 15 residues. CDR3 DNA sequence: TGTGCCAGCAGTTTTAGCAGCGGGAGGGCCGGTTGGCAGTTCTTC. This encodes CASSFSSGRAGWQFF.

V gene TRBV23-1 combines with J gene TRBJ2-3; 7 bases are shared with TRBD1. TRBV23-1 is filed as an ORF, its function uncertain. CDR3 length: 16 amino acids. J was trimmed by 5 bases and V by 4 bases; bases with no gene match: 12. The CDR3 DNA sequence: TGCGCCAGCAGTCCCCCGGACAGGATCGACGAAGATACGCAGTATTTT. It specifies CASSPPDRIDEDTQYF.

This chain uses TRBV2 with TRBJ1-2, with 7 bases that match TRBD1. The CDR3 extends over 15 amino acids. V shed 4 bases, J shed 7 bases, and the junction held 12 bases outside the gene matches. Germline CDR1 SNHLY, CDR2 FYNNEI. DNA of the CDR3: TGTGCCAGCAGTGCCTCGACAGGGAATATGAGTGGCTACACCTTC. Translation gives CASSASTGNMSGYTF.

This clone was counted a single time. CDR3 in DNA: TGCAGCGCCGTGGGTCGGGGGAGCACAGATACGCAGTATTTT. It yields the protein CSAVGRGSTDTQYF. V gene TRBV29-1 combines with J gene TRBJ2-3; the D gene is possibly TRBD2 (6 bases). V lost 7 bases, J lost 0 bases, and 14 bases lay in between. Germline V gene lookup returns CDR1 SQVTM and CDR2 ANQGSEA. This CDR3 spans 14 amino acids.

This sequence joins TRBV7-6 and TRBJ2-2, with D unresolved. CDR3 size: 15 residues. Germline V gene lookup returns CDR1 SGHVS and CDR2 FNYEAQ. V lost 1 base and J 6 bases, leaving 12 bases between the germline ends. CDR3 protein: CASSLGAANSGELFF. Written as DNA, the CDR3 is TGTGCCAGCAGCTTAGGGGCCGCTAATTCCGGGGAGCTGTTTTTT.